The TCR beta chain described here comes from a study of shared clonotypes between healthy human individuals. This CDR3 has 13 amino acids. CDR1 SGHTA and CDR2 FQGNSA come from the germline V gene. Trimming stripped 5 bases from V and 3 bases from J, with 8 bases between. Sorted-subset replicate PCRs used 200 ng DNA, about 30,000 T cell genomes. This table comes from immunoSEQ multiplex PCR, and its TCRdb copy is limited to in-frame clones, with some not included. The sample contains 2.5 million or so clones, more than 80% of which appear only once. Sequenced sample: naive CD4+ T cells sorted from blood. Subset: CD45RA+ positively selected. The sequence was collected from a man in his late teens or twenties in good health. The chain joins TRBV7-2 to TRBJ2-1; perhaps TRBD1 as D (6 bases). The CDR3 sequence: CASSGQSYNEQFF. CDR3 DNA sequence: TGTGCCAGCAGCGGACAGAGCTACAATGAGCAGTTCTTC.